This passage covers 7 T cell receptor beta chains from one sample sequenced in a study of blood T cells in healthy people across ages. The authors ran a second PCR of 7 to 11 cycles using a sample-barcoded 5' primer and a J-beta primer mix. TCRdb analysed the 5' RACE reads with MiXCR anew, one entry per CDR3 protein. The sample shows roughly 1.9 million distinct CDR3 sequences, 39% of them seen only once. The specimen sequenced was blood. These receptors were collected from a human donor in good health.

The chain is built from TRBV7-2 and TRBJ1-6, with D possibly matching TRBD1 (5 bases). This CDR3 contains 15 residues. The germline V gene has CDR1 SGHTA and CDR2 FQGNSA. Trimming took 5 bases from V and 15 from J, leaving 23 bases between them. The CDR3 DNA reads as TGTGCCAGCAGCGCCGCCGATCGGGGGTCCCCCAACCTCCACTTT. Protein sequence: CASSAADRGSPNLHF.

A word on this clonotype: A much bigger clone sits one base away, suggesting this may be a read error. The gene calls are TRBV7-8 and TRBJ2-5, with 7 bases lining up with TRBD1. Germline lookup yields CDR1 SGHVS and CDR2 FQNEAQ. The CDR3 is made up of 15 amino acids. Germline trimming cut 6 bases from V and 5 bases from J; bases unmatched to any gene: 12. In DNA, the CDR3 is TGTGCCAGCAGAGAGGATACAGGGGCACAGGAGACCCAGTACTTC. Translation: CASREDTGAQETQYF.

V gene TRBV6-2 or TRBV6-3 combines with J gene TRBJ2-7; possibly TRBD2 for D (6 bases). The V end was cut by 7 bases, the J end by 4 bases, with 17 bases between. The CDR3 loop spans 14 amino acids. CDR1 is MNHEY, CDR2 SVGEGT, per germline. The DNA of the CDR3 is TGTGCCAGCATCCTCGGGGGATCAAGGTACGAGCAGTACTTC. This translates into CASILGGSRYEQYF.

This clonotype has more than one count but fewer than ten. V gene TRBV12-3 or TRBV12-4 combines with J gene TRBJ2-3, with D hard to call. This CDR3 has 13 amino acids. V was pared by 5 bases and J by 5 bases, with 11 bases between. CDR3 residues: CASSPEPKDTQYF. The DNA for the CDR3 is TGTGCCAGCAGTCCCGAACCCAAAGATACGCAGTATTTT.

The chain joins TRBV12-3 or TRBV12-4 to TRBJ2-1; 9 nucleotides line up with TRBD2. The CDR3 covers 15 residues. The junction had 7 bases not matched to a gene; V was cut back by 6 bases and J by 4 bases. For the CDR3, the DNA is TGTGCCAGCAGAAAGCGGGGGGCCGATTACAATGAGCAGTTCTTC. It translates to CASRKRGADYNEQFF.

The rearrangement links TRBV12-3 or TRBV12-4 to TRBJ1-2; D is uncertain. The CDR3 sequence is 15 residues long. V lost 2 bases to trimming and J lost 8 bases, with 18 bases between them. For the CDR3, the DNA is TGTGCCAGCAGTTTACGGGCTGCCGGCCCTGTGGGCTACACCTTC. Translated, it gives CASSLRAAGPVGYTF.

A word on this clonotype: The CDR3 does not close with the conserved phenylalanine or tryptophan, likely indicating a read error. The rearrangement links TRBV15 to TRBJ2-4; D not resolved. The CDR3 runs to 14 residues. CDR1 is LNHNV and CDR2 is YYDKDF in the germline V gene (reference sequence). DNA for the CDR3: TGTGCCACCAGCGGAGAGGTCCTGGAAAACATTCAGTACCTC. It codes for CATSGEVLENIQYL.